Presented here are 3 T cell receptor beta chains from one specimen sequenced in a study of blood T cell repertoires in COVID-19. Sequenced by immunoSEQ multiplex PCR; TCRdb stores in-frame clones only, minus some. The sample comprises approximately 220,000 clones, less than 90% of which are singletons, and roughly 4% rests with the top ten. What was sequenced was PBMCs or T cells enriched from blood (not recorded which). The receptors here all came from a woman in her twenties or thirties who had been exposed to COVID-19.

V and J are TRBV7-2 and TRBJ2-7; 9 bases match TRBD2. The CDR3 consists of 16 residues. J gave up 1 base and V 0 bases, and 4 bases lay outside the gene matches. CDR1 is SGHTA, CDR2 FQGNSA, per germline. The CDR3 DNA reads TGTGCCAGCAGCTTAGCGAGGCTAGCGGGGTCCTACGAGCAGTACTTC. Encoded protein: CASSLARLAGSYEQYF. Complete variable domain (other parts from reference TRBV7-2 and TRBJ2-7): GAGVSQSPSNKVTEKGKDVELRCDPISGHTALYWYRQSLGQGLEFLIYFQGNSAPDKSGLPSDRFSAERTGGSVSTLTIQRTQQEDSAVYLCASSLARLAGSYEQYFGPGTRLTVT.

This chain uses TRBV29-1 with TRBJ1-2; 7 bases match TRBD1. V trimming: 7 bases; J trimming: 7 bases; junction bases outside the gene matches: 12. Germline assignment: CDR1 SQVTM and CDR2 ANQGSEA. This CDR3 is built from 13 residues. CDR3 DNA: TGCAGCGCCCATACTGACAGGGTTGGTGGCTACACCTTC. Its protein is CSAHTDRVGGYTF. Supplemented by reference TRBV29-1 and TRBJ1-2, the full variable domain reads SAVISQKPSRDICQRGTSLTIQCQVDSQVTMMFWYRQQPGQSLTLIATANQGSEATYESGFVIDKFPISRPNLTFSTLTVSNMSPEDSSIYLCSAHTDRVGGYTFGSGTRLTVV.

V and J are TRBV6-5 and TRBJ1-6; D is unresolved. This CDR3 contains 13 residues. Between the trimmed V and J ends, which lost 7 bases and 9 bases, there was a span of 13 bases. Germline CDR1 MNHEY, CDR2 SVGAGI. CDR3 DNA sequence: TGTGCCAGCACCCAGCGGTTTCCTTCACCCCTCCACTTT. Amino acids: CASTQRFPSPLHF.